This TCR beta chain was identified during a study of blood T cells in healthy people across ages. Overall study findings and caveats: Diversity of TCR beta correlated strongly with naive T cell percentage. Higher diversity, along with more naive CD4+ cells, distinguished long-lived donors from aged donors. Reliance upon unsorted PBMCs precluded definitive naive versus antigen-experienced comparison.

Next came a second PCR, run for about 7 to 12 cycles, which used a sample-barcoded 5' primer along with a J-beta primer mix. The authors tagged each cDNA molecule using a template-switch adaptor with 12 random nucleotides. TCRdb reprocessed the 5' RACE reads with MiXCR, giving one entry per CDR3 protein. The sample lists around 1,800,000 distinct CDR3 sequences, more than 35% occurring once. The CDR3 sequence is 17 residues long. V was shortened by 0 bases and J by 2 bases, with 17 bases between the two germline ends. Germline CDR1 MNHEY, CDR2 SVGAGI. In regard to this clonotype: Its antigen remains unidentified.

This clonotype was obtained from a human donor in good health. Sequencing input: blood. The rearrangement links TRBV6-5 to TRBJ2-7, with D possibly matching TRBD1 (6 bases). The DNA of the CDR3 is TGTGCCAGCAGTTACTCGAACTCGGGCAGGGGCGCCTACGAGCAGTACTTC. Encoded protein: CASSYSNSGRGAYEQYF.